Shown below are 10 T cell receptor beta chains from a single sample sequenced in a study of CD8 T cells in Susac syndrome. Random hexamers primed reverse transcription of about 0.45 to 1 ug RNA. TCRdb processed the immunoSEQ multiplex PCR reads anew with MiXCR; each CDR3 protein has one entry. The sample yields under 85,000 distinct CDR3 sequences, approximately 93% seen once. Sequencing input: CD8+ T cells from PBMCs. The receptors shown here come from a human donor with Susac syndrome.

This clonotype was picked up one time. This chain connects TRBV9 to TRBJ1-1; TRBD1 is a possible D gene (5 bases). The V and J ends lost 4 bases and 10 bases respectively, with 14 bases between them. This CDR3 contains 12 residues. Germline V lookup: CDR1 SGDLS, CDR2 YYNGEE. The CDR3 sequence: CASSPRGGGAFF. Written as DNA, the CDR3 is TGTGCCAGCAGCCCCCGTGGGGGGGGAGCTTTCTTT.

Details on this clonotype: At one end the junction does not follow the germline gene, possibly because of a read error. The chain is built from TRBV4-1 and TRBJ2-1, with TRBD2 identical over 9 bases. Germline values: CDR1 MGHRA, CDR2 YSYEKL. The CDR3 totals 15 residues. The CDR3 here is CASSQAGTSLNEQFF. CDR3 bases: TGCGCCAGCAGCCAAGCCGGGACTAGCCTCAATGAGCAGTTTTTC.

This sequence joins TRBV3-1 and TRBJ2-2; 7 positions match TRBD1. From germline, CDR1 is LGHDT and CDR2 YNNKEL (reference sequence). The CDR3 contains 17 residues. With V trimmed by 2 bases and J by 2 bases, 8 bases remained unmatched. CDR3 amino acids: CASSQSRPGGNTGELFF. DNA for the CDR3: TGTGCCAGCAGCCAAAGTCGGCCAGGGGGAAACACCGGGGAGCTGTTTTTT.

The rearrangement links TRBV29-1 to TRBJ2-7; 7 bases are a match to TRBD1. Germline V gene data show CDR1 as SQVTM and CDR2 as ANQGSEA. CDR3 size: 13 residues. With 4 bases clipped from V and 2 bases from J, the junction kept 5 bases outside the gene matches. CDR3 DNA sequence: TGCAGCGTTGCACCGGGACAGCCCTACGAGCAGTACTTC. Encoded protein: CSVAPGQPYEQYF.

CDR3 in DNA: TGTGCCAGCAGTACCACGGAGGGGCGGGAGAGCCGCAATGAGCAGTTCTTC. Its translation is CASSTTEGRESRNEQFF. This chain joins TRBV7-9 and TRBJ2-1, with 7 bases identical to TRBD2. V lost 6 bases to trimming and J lost 6 bases; unmatched junction nucleotides: 17. Looked up from germline, CDR1 is SEHNR and CDR2 is FQNEAQ (reference sequence). The CDR3 extends over 17 amino acids. The entire variable domain, with the rest obtained from reference TRBV7-9 and TRBJ2-1, is as follows: DTGVSQNPRHKITKRGQNVTFRCDPISEHNRLYWYRQTLGQGPEFLTYFQNEAQLEKSRLLSDRFSAERPKGSFSTLEIQRTEQGDSAMYLCASSTTEGRESRNEQFFGPGTRLTVL.

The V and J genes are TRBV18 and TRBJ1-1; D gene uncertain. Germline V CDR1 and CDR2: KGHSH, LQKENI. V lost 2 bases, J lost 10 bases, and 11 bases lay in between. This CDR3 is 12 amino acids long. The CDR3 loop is CASSPGGASAFF. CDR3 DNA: TGTGCCAGCTCACCAGGAGGCGCCTCAGCTTTCTTT.

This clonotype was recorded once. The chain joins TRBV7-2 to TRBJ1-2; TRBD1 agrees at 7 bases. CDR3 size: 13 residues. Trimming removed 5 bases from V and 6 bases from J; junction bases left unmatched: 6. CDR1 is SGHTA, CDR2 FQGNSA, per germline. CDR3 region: CASSKGADDGYTF. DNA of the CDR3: TGTGCCAGCAGCAAGGGGGCTGATGATGGCTACACCTTC.

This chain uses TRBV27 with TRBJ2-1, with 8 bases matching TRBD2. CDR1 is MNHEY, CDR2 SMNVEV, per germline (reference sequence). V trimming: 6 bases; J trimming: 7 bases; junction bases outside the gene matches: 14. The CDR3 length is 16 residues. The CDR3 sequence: CASSSNSGRVRNEQFF. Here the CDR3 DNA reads TGTGCCAGCAGCTCTAACAGCGGGAGAGTCAGGAATGAGCAGTTCTTC.

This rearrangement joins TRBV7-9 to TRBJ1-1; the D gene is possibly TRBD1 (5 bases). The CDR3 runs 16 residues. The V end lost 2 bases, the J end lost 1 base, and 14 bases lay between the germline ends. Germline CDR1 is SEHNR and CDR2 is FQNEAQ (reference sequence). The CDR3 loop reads CASSLPTAIRNTEAFF. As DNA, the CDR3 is TGTGCCAGCAGCTTACCGACAGCTATTAGGAACACTGAAGCTTTCTTT.

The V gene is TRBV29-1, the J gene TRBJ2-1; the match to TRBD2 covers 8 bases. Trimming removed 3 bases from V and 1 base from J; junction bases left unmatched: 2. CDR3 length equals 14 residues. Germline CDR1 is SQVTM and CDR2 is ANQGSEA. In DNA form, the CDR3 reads TGCAGCGTTGATACGGGGGGGTCCTACAATGAGCAGTTCTTC. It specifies CSVDTGGSYNEQFF.